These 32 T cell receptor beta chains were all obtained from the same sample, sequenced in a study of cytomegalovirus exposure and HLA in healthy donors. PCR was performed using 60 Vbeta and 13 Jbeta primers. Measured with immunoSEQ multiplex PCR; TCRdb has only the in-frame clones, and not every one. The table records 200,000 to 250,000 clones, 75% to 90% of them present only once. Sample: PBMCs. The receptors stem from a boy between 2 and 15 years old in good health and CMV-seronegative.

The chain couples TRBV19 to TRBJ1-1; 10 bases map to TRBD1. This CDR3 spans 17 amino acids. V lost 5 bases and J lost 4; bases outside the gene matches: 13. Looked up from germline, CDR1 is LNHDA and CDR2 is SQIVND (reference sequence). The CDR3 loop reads CASSFFPPRDRGTEAFF. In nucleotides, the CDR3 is TGTGCCAGTAGTTTTTTCCCCCCCCGGGACAGGGGCACTGAAGCTTTCTTT.

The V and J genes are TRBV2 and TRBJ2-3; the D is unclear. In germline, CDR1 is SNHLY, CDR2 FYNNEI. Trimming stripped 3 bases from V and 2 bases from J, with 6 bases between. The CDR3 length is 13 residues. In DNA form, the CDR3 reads TGTGCCAGCAGTGATTTAGCCACAGATACGCAGTATTTT. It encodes CASSDLATDTQYF.

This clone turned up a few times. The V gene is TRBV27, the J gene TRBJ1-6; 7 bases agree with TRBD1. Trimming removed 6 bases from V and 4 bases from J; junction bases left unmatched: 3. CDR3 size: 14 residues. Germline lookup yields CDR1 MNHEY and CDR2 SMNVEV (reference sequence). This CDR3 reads CASSLGQYNSPLHF. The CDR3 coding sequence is TGTGCCAGCAGCCTGGGACAGTATAATTCACCCCTCCACTTT.

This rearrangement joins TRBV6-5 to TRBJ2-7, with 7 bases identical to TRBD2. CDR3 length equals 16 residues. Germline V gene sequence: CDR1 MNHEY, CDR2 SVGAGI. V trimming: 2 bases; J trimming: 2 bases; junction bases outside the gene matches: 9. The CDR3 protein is CASSYRGGRNPYEQYF. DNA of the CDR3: TGTGCCAGCAGTTACCGCGGGGGTCGTAATCCCTACGAGCAGTACTTC.

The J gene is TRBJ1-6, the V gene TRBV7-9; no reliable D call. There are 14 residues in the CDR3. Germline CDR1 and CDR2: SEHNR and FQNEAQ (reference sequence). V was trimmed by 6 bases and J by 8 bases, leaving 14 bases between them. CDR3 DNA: TGTGCCAGCAGGAATTCCACACAGTATTCACCCCTCCACTTT. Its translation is CASRNSTQYSPLHF.

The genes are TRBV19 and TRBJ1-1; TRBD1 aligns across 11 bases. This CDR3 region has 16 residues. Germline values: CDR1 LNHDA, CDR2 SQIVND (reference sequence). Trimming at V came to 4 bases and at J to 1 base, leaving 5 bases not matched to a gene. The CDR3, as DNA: TGTGCCAGTAGTAAGTGGACAGGGGGCCGGAACACTGAAGCTTTCTTT. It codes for CASSKWTGGRNTEAFF.

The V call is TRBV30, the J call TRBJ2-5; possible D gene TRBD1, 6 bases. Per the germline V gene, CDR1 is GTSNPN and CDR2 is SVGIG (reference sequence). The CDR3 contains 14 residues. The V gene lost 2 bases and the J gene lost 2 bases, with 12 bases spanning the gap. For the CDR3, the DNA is TGTGCCTGGAGTAGGAGTCAGGGGCAAGAGACCCAGTACTTC. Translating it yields CAWSRSQGQETQYF.

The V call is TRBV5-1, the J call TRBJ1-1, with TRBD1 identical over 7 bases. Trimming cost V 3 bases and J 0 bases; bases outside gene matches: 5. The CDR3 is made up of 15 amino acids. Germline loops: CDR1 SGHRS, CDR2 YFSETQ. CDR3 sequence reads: CASSWGQTMNTEAFF. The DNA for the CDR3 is TGCGCCAGCAGCTGGGGACAGACCATGAACACTGAAGCTTTCTTT.

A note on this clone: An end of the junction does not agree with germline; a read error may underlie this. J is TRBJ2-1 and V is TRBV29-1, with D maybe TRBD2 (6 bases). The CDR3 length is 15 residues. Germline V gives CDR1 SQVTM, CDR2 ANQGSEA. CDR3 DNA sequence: TGCAGCGCTGAAGATCGGGAGCAAGCCTACAATGAGCAGTTCTTC. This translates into CSAEDREQAYNEQFF.

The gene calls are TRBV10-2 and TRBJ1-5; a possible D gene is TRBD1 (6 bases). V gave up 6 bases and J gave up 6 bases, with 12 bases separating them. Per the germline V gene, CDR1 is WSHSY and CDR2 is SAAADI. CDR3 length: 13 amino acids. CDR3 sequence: CASRVDSGQPQHF. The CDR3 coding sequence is TGCGCCAGCAGAGTGGACAGCGGTCAGCCCCAGCATTTT.

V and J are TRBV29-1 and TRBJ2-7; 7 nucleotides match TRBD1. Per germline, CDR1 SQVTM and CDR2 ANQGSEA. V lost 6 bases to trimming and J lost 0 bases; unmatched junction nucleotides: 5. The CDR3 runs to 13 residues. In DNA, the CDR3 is TGCAGCGTGATGGGACAGTACTCCTACGAGCAGTACTTC. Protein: CSVMGQYSYEQYF.

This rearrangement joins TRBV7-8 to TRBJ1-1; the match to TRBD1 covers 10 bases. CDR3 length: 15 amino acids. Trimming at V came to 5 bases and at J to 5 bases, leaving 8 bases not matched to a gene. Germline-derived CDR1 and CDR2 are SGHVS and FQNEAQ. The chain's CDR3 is CASSPWTGGLTEAFF. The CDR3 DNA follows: TGTGCCAGCAGCCCATGGACAGGGGGTCTTACTGAAGCTTTCTTT.

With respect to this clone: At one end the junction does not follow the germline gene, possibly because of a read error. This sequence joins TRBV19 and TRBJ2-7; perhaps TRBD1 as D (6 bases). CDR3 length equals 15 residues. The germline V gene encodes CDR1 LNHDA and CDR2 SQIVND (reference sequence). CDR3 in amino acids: CAGSIDTGMTVEQYF. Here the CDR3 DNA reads TGTGCCGGTAGTATAGATACAGGGATGACCGTAGAGCAGTACTTC.

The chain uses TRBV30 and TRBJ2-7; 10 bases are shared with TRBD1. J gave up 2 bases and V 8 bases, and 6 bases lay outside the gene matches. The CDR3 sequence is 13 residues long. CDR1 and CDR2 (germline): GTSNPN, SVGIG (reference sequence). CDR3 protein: CATSGTGAYEQYF. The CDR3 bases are TGTGCCACATCCGGGACAGGGGCCTACGAGCAGTACTTC.

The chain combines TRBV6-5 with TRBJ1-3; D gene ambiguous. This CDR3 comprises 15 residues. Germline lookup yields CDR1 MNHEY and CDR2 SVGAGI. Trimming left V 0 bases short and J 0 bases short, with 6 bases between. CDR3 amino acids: CASSYSRGSGNTIYF. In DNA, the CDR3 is TGTGCCAGCAGTTACTCCCGGGGCTCTGGAAACACCATATATTTT.

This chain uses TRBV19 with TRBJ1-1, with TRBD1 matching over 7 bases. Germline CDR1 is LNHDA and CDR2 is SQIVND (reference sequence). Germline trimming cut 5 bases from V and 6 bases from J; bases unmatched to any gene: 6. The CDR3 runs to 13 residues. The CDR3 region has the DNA TGTGCCAGTAGTCTTCCGACAGGGTCTGAAGCTTTCTTT. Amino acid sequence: CASSLPTGSEAFF. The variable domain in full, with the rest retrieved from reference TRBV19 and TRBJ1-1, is DGGITQSPKYLFRKEGQNVTLSCEQNLNHDAMYWYRQDPGQGLRLIYYSQIVNDFQKGDIAEGYSVSREKKESFPLTVTSAQKNPTAFYLCASSLPTGSEAFFGQGTRLTVV.

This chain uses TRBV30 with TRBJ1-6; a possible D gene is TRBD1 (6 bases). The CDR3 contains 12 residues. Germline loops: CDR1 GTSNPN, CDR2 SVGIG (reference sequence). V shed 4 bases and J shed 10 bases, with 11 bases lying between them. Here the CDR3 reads CAWNRVESPLHF. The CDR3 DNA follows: TGTGCCTGGAACAGGGTGGAATCACCCCTCCACTTT. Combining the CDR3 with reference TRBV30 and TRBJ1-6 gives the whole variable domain SQTIHQWPATLVQPVGSPLSLECTVEGTSNPNLYWYRQAAGRGLQLLFYSVGIGQISSEVPQNLSASRPQDRQFILSSKKLLLSDSGFYLCAWNRVESPLHFGNGTRLTVT.

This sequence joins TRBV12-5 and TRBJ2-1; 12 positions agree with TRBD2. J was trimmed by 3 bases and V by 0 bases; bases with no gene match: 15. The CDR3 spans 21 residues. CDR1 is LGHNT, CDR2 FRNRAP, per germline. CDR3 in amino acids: CASGLVHARLAGGDNYNEQFF. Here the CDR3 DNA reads TGTGCTAGTGGTTTGGTACATGCGAGGCTAGCGGGAGGGGACAACTACAATGAGCAGTTCTTC.

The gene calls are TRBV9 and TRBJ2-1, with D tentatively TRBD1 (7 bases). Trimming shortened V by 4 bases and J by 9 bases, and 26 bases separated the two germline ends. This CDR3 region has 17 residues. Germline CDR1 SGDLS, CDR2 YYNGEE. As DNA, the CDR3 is TGTGCCAGCAGCCCGCTCGCGGGACTCAGGGGGTTAGGTGAGCAGTTCTTC. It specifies CASSPLAGLRGLGEQFF. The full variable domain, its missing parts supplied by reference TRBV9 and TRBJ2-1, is DSGVTQTPKHLITATGQRVTLRCSPRSGDLSVYWYQQSLDQGLQFLIQYYNGEERAKGNILERFSAQQFPDLHSELNLSSLELGDSALYFCASSPLAGLRGLGEQFFGPGTRLTVL.

The CDR3 sequence is CASSPDRKGSPLHF. DNA for the CDR3: TGTGCCAGCAGCCCCGACAGAAAAGGGTCACCCCTCCACTTT. The genes are TRBV6-6 and TRBJ1-6, with D maybe TRBD1 (5 bases). The V end was cut by 6 bases, the J end by 10 bases, with 16 bases between. CDR1 is MNHNY, CDR2 SVGAGI, per germline (reference sequence). The CDR3 runs to 14 residues.

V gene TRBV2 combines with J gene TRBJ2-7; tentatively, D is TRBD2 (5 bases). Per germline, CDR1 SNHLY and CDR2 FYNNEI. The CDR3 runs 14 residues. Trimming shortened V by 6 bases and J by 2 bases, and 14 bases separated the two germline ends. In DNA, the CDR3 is TGTGCCAGCAGGACGAGCGGAGTTACCTACGAGCAGTACTTC. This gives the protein CASRTSGVTYEQYF.

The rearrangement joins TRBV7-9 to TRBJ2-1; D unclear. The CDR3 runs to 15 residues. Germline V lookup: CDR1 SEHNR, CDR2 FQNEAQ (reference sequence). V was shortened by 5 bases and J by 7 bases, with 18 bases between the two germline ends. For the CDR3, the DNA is TGTGCCAGCAGCCTCAGTACCCATTTGTTGAATGAGCAGTTCTTC. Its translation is CASSLSTHLLNEQFF.

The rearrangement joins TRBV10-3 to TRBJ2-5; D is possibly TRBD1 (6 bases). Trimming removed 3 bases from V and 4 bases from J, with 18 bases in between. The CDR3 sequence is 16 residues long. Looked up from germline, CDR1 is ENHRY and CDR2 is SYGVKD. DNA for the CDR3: TGTGCCATCAGTGACTCACAGATGGGACAAAGAGAGACCCAGTACTTC. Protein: CAISDSQMGQRETQYF.

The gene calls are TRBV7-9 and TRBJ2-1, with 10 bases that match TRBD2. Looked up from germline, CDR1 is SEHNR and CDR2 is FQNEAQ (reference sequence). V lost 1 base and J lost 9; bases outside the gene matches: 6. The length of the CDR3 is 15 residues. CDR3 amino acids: CASSLGAGGPCEQFF. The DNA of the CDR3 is TGTGCCAGCAGCTTAGGAGCGGGGGGGCCGTGTGAGCAGTTCTTC. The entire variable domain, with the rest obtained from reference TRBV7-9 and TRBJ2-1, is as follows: DTGVSQNPRHKITKRGQNVTFRCDPISEHNRLYWYRQTLGQGPEFLTYFQNEAQLEKSRLLSDRFSAERPKGSFSTLEIQRTEQGDSAMYLCASSLGAGGPCEQFFGPGTRLTVL.

In nucleotides, the CDR3 is TGTGCCAGCAGCTTAGGCCATCGGGTTTCAGATACGCAGTATTTT. This translates into CASSLGHRVSDTQYF. This chain joins TRBV13 and TRBJ2-3; D gene uncertain. V lost 0 bases to trimming and J lost 4 bases, with 11 bases between them. CDR3 length: 15 amino acids. Germline CDR1 and CDR2: PRHDT and FYEKMQ (reference sequence).

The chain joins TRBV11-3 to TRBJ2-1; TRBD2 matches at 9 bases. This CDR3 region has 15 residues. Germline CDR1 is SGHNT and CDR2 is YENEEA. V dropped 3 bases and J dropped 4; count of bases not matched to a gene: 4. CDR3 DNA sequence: TGTGCCAGCAGCTTCTCAGCGGGGGGATACAATGAGCAGTTCTTC. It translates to CASSFSAGGYNEQFF.

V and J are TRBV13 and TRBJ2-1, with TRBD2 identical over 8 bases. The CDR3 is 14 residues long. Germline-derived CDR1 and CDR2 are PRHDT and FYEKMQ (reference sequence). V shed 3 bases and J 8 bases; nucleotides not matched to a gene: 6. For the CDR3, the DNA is TGTGCCAGCAGCTTGGGGACTAGGGCGCATGAGCAGTTCTTC. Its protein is CASSLGTRAHEQFF.

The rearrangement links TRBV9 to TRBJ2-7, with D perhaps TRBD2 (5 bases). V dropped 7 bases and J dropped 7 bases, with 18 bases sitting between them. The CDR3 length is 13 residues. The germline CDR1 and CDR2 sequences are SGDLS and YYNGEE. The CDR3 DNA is TGTGCCAGCGGAACGGACTCAACGGGGGAGCAGTACTTC. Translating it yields CASGTDSTGEQYF. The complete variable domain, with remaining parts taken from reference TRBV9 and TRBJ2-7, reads DSGVTQTPKHLITATGQRVTLRCSPRSGDLSVYWYQQSLDQGLQFLIQYYNGEERAKGNILERFSAQQFPDLHSELNLSSLELGDSALYFCASGTDSTGEQYFGPGTRLTVT.

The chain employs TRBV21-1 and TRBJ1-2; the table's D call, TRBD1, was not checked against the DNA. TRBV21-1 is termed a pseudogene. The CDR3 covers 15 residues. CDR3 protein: CASHPVRQGAYGYTF. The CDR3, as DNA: TGTGCCAGCCACCCAGTAAGACAGGGGGCGTATGGCTACACCTTC.

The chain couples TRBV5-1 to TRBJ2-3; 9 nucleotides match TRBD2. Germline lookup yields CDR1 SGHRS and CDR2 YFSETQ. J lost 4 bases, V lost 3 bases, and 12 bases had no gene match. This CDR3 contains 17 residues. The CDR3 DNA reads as TGCGCCAGCAGCTGGGGGGGCGGGGGGGAGAGCCCAGATACGCAGTATTTT. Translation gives CASSWGGGGESPDTQYF.

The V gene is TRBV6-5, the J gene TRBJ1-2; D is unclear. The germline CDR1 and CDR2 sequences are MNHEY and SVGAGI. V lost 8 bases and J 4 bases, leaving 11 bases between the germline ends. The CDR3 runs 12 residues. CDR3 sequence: CASAPRGYGYTF. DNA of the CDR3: TGTGCCAGCGCCCCCCGGGGCTATGGCTACACCTTC.

The CDR3 region is CASSLGVEYYEQYF. CDR3 bases: TGTGCCAGCAGTTTAGGAGTAGAATACTACGAGCAGTACTTC. This chain connects TRBV27 to TRBJ2-7; D gene ambiguous. Trimming stripped 2 bases from V and 3 bases from J, with 11 bases between. This CDR3 is 14 amino acids long. Germline CDR1 MNHEY, CDR2 SMNVEV (reference sequence).